This T cell receptor beta chain was identified during a study of shared clonotypes between healthy human individuals. In regard to this clone: Its antigen remains unidentified.

The CDR3 has 16 residues. Trimming removed 4 bases from V and 0 bases from J, with 10 bases in between. Per germline, CDR1 SGHNT and CDR2 YENEEA. CD45RA+ naive and CD45RA-negative memory subsets were separated from CD4+ cells. Study results and limitations: Rarefaction gave evidence that sorted-subset sequencing remained incomplete despite large depth.

The material for each subset, its genomic DNA, was split evenly across several immunoSEQ plates. The authors' processing: Junction-only immunoSEQ data arrived without quality scores, meaning filtering differed. The assay was immunoSEQ multiplex PCR, and TCRdb's table has in-frame clones only and misses some. V and J calls and clone size are given by that table; D and trimming were obtained from the DNA. The table includes about 1,500,000 clones, over 95% detected once. The V gene is TRBV11-3, the J gene TRBJ2-6; maybe TRBD2 (5 bases). The receptor was derived from a man under 40 in good health. Specimen: naive CD4+ T cells sorted from blood. Subset reported: CD45RA+ positively selected. The CDR3 region is CASSSRRNSGANVLTF. The CDR3 coding sequence is TGTGCCAGCAGCTCCCGGAGGAACTCTGGGGCCAACGTCCTGACTTTC.